A single sample is the source of the 27 T cell receptor beta chains below, sequenced in a study of vaccination effects on CD4 cells after COVID-19. Around day 10 of culture, CD4+ T cells were separated out. Profiling relied on immunoSEQ multiplex PCR, and the TCRdb table lists in-frame clones only, not all of them. The table includes tens of thousands of clones, about 62% detected once. For these receptors, no antigen is known. Sequences were derived from CD4+ T cells from PBMCs cultured without peptide, sampled before COVID-19 vaccination. Every receptor here comes from a human donor who received a COVID-19 vaccine.

The chain has TRBV4-1 and TRBJ1-6; tentative D call: TRBD1 (5 bases). V lost 2 bases to trimming and J lost 7 bases, with 9 bases between them. Germline values: CDR1 MGHRA, CDR2 YSYEKL. CDR3 size: 14 residues. CDR3 sequence reads: CASSQLGGNSPLHF. Written as DNA, the CDR3 is TGCGCCAGCAGCCAACTCGGGGGGAATTCACCCCTCCACTTT.

This clone has a handful of counts. The chain uses TRBV6-5 and TRBJ1-1; TRBD1 aligns across 9 bases. V shed 7 bases and J 11 bases; nucleotides not matched to a gene: 11. Germline V gene data show CDR1 as MNHEY and CDR2 as SVGAGI. This CDR3 has 13 residues. In DNA form, the CDR3 reads TGTGCCAGCATTACCGGGACAGGGAGTTCGGCTTTCTTT. Protein sequence: CASITGTGSSAFF.

A few counts support this clone. V usage is TRBV5-1 and J usage is TRBJ1-6; 9 bases align to TRBD1. Germline V lookup: CDR1 SGHRS, CDR2 YFSETQ. There are 15 residues in the CDR3. Trimming removed 6 bases from V and 7 bases from J; junction bases left unmatched: 8. Here the CDR3 DNA reads TGCGCCAGCACCCTCCGACAGGGGGAGAATTCACCCCTCCACTTT. Translating it yields CASTLRQGENSPLHF.

The table lists this clone with a few counts. The chain recombines TRBV5-4 with TRBJ1-3; D remains ambiguous. V gave up 0 bases and J gave up 0 bases, with 10 bases separating them. This CDR3 has 16 residues. Per the germline V gene, CDR1 is SGHNT and CDR2 is YYREEE (reference sequence). In DNA form, the CDR3 reads TGTGCCAGCAGCTTGGGAGGAGCGTACTCTGGAAACACCATATATTTT. Protein product: CASSLGGAYSGNTIYF.

A single count supports this clone. This chain links TRBV6-5 with TRBJ1-2; maybe TRBD1 (6 bases). The CDR3 is 14 residues long. From germline, CDR1 is MNHEY and CDR2 SVGAGI. The germline V and J ends were trimmed by 6 bases and 5 bases, with 16 bases remaining between them. In DNA, the CDR3 is TGTGCCAGCAGACGGCCGAGACAGGCGTATGGCTACACCTTC. It translates to CASRRPRQAYGYTF.

This clone has just a few counts. The chain carries TRBV12-5 and TRBJ1-5; a weak D match, TRBD1 (5 bases). The germline V gene encodes CDR1 LGHNT and CDR2 FRNRAP. CDR3 length: 16 amino acids. Deletions cut 2 bases from V and 9 bases from J, with 20 bases between. CDR3 residues: CASGLRPGSVSGPQHF. CDR3 bases: TGTGCTAGTGGTTTGAGGCCAGGGTCGGTTTCTGGGCCCCAGCATTTT.

This chain uses TRBV7-2 with TRBJ2-6; D not certain. Germline CDR1 reads SGHTA; CDR2 reads FQGNSA. This CDR3 spans 18 amino acids. Trimming left V 3 bases short and J 1 base short, with 16 bases between. Here the CDR3 reads CASSLGYQVRSGANVLTF. Written as DNA, the CDR3 is TGTGCCAGCAGCTTGGGTTACCAGGTCCGGTCTGGGGCCAACGTCCTGACTTTC.

The chain couples TRBV19 to TRBJ1-4, with D possibly being TRBD1 (6 bases). The ends were cut back, 4 bases at V and 6 bases at J, with 9 bases in the middle. CDR1 and CDR2 (germline): LNHDA, SQIVND (reference sequence). The CDR3 is made up of 13 amino acids. For the CDR3, the DNA is TGTGCCAGTAGTACTCAGGGGTATGAAAAACTGTTTTTT. It translates to CASSTQGYEKLFF.

This chain uses TRBV6-1 with TRBJ1-5; D is unclear. The ends were cut back, 1 base at V and 4 bases at J, with 11 bases in the middle. Germline V lookup: CDR1 MNHNS, CDR2 SASEGT. This CDR3 region has 15 residues. CDR3 nucleotide sequence: TGTGCCAGCAGTGAAGGGGCCACGGAGAATCAGCCCCAGCATTTT. Its translation is CASSEGATENQPQHF.

This clone came up a few times. The CDR3 bases are TGTGCCAGCAGCTTAGTAGGACCCGGGGATACGCAGTATTTT. Protein: CASSLVGPGDTQYF. The rearrangement uses TRBV11-2 and TRBJ2-3, with D hard to call. CDR3 size: 14 residues. The germline V gene encodes CDR1 SGHAT and CDR2 FQNNGV. The ends were cut back, 1 base at V and 6 bases at J, with 11 bases in the middle.

The table lists this clone with a few counts. This chain joins TRBV6-5 and TRBJ1-1; 7 nucleotides match TRBD1. The CDR3 spans 14 residues. Trimming removed 6 bases from V and 0 bases from J; junction bases left unmatched: 4. Per germline, CDR1 MNHEY and CDR2 SVGAGI. The CDR3 DNA reads as TGTGCCAGCAGGCCACAGGGGCTGAACACTGAAGCTTTCTTT. Its protein is CASRPQGLNTEAFF.

The CDR3 reads CASRRGLAFPEQYF. CDR3 bases: TGTGCCAGCAGACGTGGACTAGCTTTTCCCGAGCAGTACTTC. The rearrangement links TRBV6-5 to TRBJ2-7; 8 bases map to TRBD2. Germline CDR1 is MNHEY and CDR2 is SVGAGI. Germline trimming cut 6 bases from V and 6 bases from J; bases unmatched to any gene: 10. This CDR3 has 14 amino acids.

The CDR3 coding sequence is TGTGCCAGCAGCCCTGGGGACCCTGAAGCTTTCTTT. It specifies CASSPGDPEAFF. The genes are TRBV9 and TRBJ1-1; weak D call: TRBD1 (5 bases). From germline, CDR1 is SGDLS and CDR2 YYNGEE. The V end was cut by 4 bases, the J end by 6 bases, with 10 bases between. The CDR3 is 12 amino acids.

The chain links TRBV16 to TRBJ1-2, with D possibly matching TRBD1 (5 bases). Trimming left V 2 bases short and J 8 bases short, with 15 bases between. Germline assignment: CDR1 KGHSY and CDR2 FQNENV. The CDR3 has 14 amino acids. The CDR3 is CASSQKQGRGGYTF. The DNA for the CDR3 is TGTGCCAGCAGCCAAAAGCAGGGAAGGGGAGGCTACACCTTC.

The chain has TRBV15 and TRBJ2-1; D is perhaps TRBD2 (6 bases). Germline V gene sequence: CDR1 LNHNV, CDR2 YYDKDF (reference sequence). V was shortened by 1 base and J by 0 bases, with 19 bases between the two germline ends. CDR3 length: 19 amino acids. CDR3 loop: CATSRGPASVGRSYNEQFF. CDR3 DNA sequence: TGTGCCACCAGCAGAGGTCCGGCTAGCGTCGGACGCTCCTACAATGAGCAGTTCTTC.

Concerning this clone itself: A junction end diverges from the germline sequence, so it may reflect a read error. The chain uses TRBV15 and TRBJ2-7, with no clear D. Looked up from germline, CDR1 is LNHNV and CDR2 is YYDKDF (reference sequence). The CDR3 sequence is 15 residues long. CDR3 nucleotides: TGTGCCACCAGCCGAGACACGGAAAAAACCTACGAGCAGTACTTC. This sequence encodes CATSRDTEKTYEQYF.

By frequency in the sample, this clone is medium-sized. This chain uses TRBV27 with TRBJ1-5; D is possibly TRBD1 (6 bases). V was cut by 8 bases and J by 0 bases, with 14 bases left in between. The CDR3 has 15 residues. Germline V gene data show CDR1 as MNHEY and CDR2 as SMNVEV (reference sequence). This CDR3 is CASQSGQTSNQPQHF. In nucleotides, the CDR3 is TGTGCCAGCCAATCGGGACAAACTAGCAATCAGCCCCAGCATTTT.

The CDR3 DNA reads TGTGCCAGCAGCTTGAATAGCGGGGGGGCAGGCGAGCAGTACTTC. It translates to CASSLNSGGAGEQYF. The J gene is TRBJ2-7, the V gene TRBV5-4; 11 nucleotides line up with TRBD2. This CDR3 is built from 15 residues. The germline CDR1 and CDR2 sequences are SGHNT and YYREEE (reference sequence). The V gene end was trimmed by 1 base and the J gene end by 6 bases; junction bases not matched to a gene: 6.

The chain employs TRBV21-1 and TRBJ2-3; TRBD1, as called in the table, went unchecked against the DNA. TRBV21-1 is a documented pseudogene. This CDR3 comprises 15 residues. In DNA form, the CDR3 reads TGTGCCAGCAGCAAAGCGGCCGAAATCACAGATACGCAGTATTTT. Protein: CASSKAAEITDTQYF.

The chain is built from TRBV14 and TRBJ1-3; D unresolved. V was clipped by 0 bases and J by 3 bases, with 6 bases between them. The CDR3 covers 14 residues. Germline CDR1 SGHDN, CDR2 FVKESK. CDR3 amino acids: CASSQDLVGNTIYF. In DNA, the CDR3 is TGTGCCAGCAGCCAAGATCTAGTTGGAAACACCATATATTTT.

This CDR3 reads CASSGGQGATDTQYF. DNA for the CDR3: TGTGCCAGCAGTGGAGGACAGGGGGCTACAGATACGCAGTATTTT. This rearrangement joins TRBV6-4 to TRBJ2-3, with 11 bases matching TRBD1. V lost 4 bases and J lost 3; bases outside the gene matches: 3. The CDR3 sequence is 15 residues long. In germline, CDR1 is MRHNA, CDR2 SNTAGT.

This chain connects TRBV11-3 to TRBJ2-3, with TRBD1 matching 11 bases. V dropped 1 base and J dropped 5; count of bases not matched to a gene: 5. The germline CDR1 and CDR2 sequences are SGHNT and YENEEA. The CDR3 length is 16 residues. The DNA for the CDR3 is TGTGCCAGCAGCTTAGGAGGGACAGGGGGAGGAGATACGCAGTATTTT. As protein: CASSLGGTGGGDTQYF.

This clone is a singleton in its sample. The rearrangement uses TRBV5-1 and TRBJ2-4; no clear D. The ends were cut back, 4 bases at V and 2 bases at J, with 10 bases in the middle. Germline loops: CDR1 SGHRS, CDR2 YFSETQ. CDR3 length equals 14 residues. The CDR3 reads CASSVEWTKNIQYF. CDR3 DNA: TGCGCCAGCAGCGTAGAATGGACCAAAAACATTCAGTACTTC.

This sequence joins TRBV7-2 and TRBJ1-4; D remains ambiguous. The germline gives CDR1 SGHTA, CDR2 FQGNSA. The CDR3 sequence is 13 residues long. Trimming shortened V by 3 bases and J by 7 bases, and 9 bases separated the two germline ends. DNA of the CDR3: TGTGCCAGCAGCTTGGCCTCTGGTGAAAAACTGTTTTTT. Amino acids: CASSLASGEKLFF.

V gene TRBV2 combines with J gene TRBJ2-2; D not resolved. The V end was cut by 6 bases, the J end by 5 bases, with 13 bases between. Germline V gives CDR1 SNHLY, CDR2 FYNNEI. The CDR3 consists of 14 residues. CDR3 in amino acids: CASRLAEETGELFF. In DNA, the CDR3 is TGTGCCAGCAGACTCGCCGAGGAAACCGGGGAGCTGTTTTTT.

The rearrangement joins TRBV10-2 to TRBJ2-1; 8 bases fit TRBD2. The J segment lost 5 bases and the V segment lost 7 bases, leaving 7 bases of the junction unmatched. The CDR3 totals 14 residues. Germline V CDR1 and CDR2: WSHSY, SAAADI. The CDR3 sequence is CASMGLAGHNEQFF. DNA for the CDR3: TGCGCCAGCATGGGGCTAGCGGGCCACAATGAGCAGTTCTTC.

The chain recombines TRBV5-1 with TRBJ2-1; 8 nucleotides match TRBD1. This CDR3 spans 14 amino acids. Germline lookup yields CDR1 SGHRS and CDR2 YFSETQ. The ends lost 4 bases at V and 2 bases at J; junction bases unmatched: 2. CDR3 nucleotide sequence: TGCGCCAGCAGCCTGGGACAGGCCTACAATGAGCAGTTCTTC. It encodes CASSLGQAYNEQFF.